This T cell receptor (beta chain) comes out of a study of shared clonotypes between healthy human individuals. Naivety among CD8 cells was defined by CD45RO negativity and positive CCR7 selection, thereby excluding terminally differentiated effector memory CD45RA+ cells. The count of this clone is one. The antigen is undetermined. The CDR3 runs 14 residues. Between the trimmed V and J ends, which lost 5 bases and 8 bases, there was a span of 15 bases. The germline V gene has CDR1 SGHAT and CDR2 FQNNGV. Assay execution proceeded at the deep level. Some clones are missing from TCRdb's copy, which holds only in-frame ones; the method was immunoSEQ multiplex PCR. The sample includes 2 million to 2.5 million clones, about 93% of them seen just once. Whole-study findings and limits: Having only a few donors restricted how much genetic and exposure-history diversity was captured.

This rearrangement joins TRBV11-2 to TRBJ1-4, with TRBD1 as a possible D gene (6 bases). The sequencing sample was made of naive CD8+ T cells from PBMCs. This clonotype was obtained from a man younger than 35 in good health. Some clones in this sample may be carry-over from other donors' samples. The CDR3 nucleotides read TGTGCCAGCAGCACAGGGAAGGCTTACGAAAAACTGTTTTTT. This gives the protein CASSTGKAYEKLFF.